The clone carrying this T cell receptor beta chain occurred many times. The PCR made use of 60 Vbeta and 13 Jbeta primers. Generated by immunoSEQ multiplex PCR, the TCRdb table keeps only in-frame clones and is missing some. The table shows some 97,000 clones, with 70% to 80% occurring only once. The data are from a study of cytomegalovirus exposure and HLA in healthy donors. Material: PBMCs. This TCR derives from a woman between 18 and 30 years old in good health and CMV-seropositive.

The CDR3 DNA reads TGTGCCAGCAGGTCGCACCAGAATGAAAAACTGTTTTTT. Encoded protein: CASRSHQNEKLFF. The rearrangement links TRBV6-5 to TRBJ1-4; D remains ambiguous. V was shortened by 6 bases and J by 5 bases, with 10 bases between the two germline ends. The CDR3 consists of 13 residues. The V gene's germline CDR1 is MNHEY and CDR2 SVGAGI.